This paragraph covers one T cell receptor beta chain sequence. The clone's antigen remains unknown. One base away there is no much larger clone; base qualities are not given. TCRbeta CDR3 regions were amplified from genomic DNA using the immunoSEQ Assay, a bias-controlled multiplex PCR. In the source study's methods: The number of nucleated cells in each sample was estimated by amplification of reference gene primers within the assay. Sequence reads were collapsed and filtered to measure the absolute abundance of every unique TCRbeta CDR3 rearrangement. Productive Simpson clonality was computed per sample as the square root of Simpson's diversity index over productive rearrangements. In its TCRdb copy, this immuneACCESS table keeps in-frame sequences only and misses some clones. Where compared with another copy, unresolved V genes explain less than half of these, and the others have no known cause. That table is the source of V, J and clone size, and D and trimming were worked out from the DNA. Present in this sample are about 100,000 clones, around 87% of which were seen just once. Around 10% of the sample is held by the ten biggest clonotypes.

Collaborating institutions collected whole blood in K2EDTA tubes following their own protocols. Collaborator samples were shipped for TCRbeta analysis as frozen whole blood, isolated PBMCs, or DNA extracted from either sample type. This record comes from a study of blood T cell repertoires in COVID-19 (dated by TCRdb to the early 2020s). About the investigation overall: Samples from collaborators originated in the United States, Italy and Spain and spanned both the acute and convalescent phases of COVID-19. The prospective study material was composed of cDNA or gDNA derived from T cells, B-cell-depleted T cells, or PBMCs. Deeply sampled blood TCRbeta repertoires from subjects exposed to, actively infected with, or recovered from COVID-19 were included in the dataset. The repertoires were released in a freely available public database intended as a resource for research on the immune response to SARS-CoV-2. The samples were drawn from two sources: the first 160 participants of the ongoing ImmuneRACE study, and 950 to 1,500 subjects contributed by 6 global collaborators. A de-identified subject ID, COVID-19 status, age in years and sex were almost always included in the sample metadata. Where HLA class I and class II types were available, the types were taken from metadata supplied by the sample provider, not from assay-based typing. Broader findings and caveats from the paper: The amount of clinical and demographic metadata varied by source and participant and was provided uncurated.

The junction carries 13 bases between V and J, which are trimmed by 4 bases and 3 bases respectively. Reading the germline V gene gives CDR1 SGHRS and CDR2 YFSETQ. From the cysteine up to the phenylalanine, the CDR3 has a length of 14 residues. The CDR3 DNA has 42 bases and is translated from base 1. This clonotype originated in a woman aged 30 to 39 with acute or convalescent COVID-19. The rearrangement joined TRBV5-1 to TRBJ1-1; perhaps TRBD1 is the D gene, with 6 bases matching. The sequenced material came from peripheral blood. The DNA is TGCGCCAGCAGCCCTCGGGCAGGGGACACTGAAGCTTTCTTT. Its coded protein is CASSPRAGDTEAFF.